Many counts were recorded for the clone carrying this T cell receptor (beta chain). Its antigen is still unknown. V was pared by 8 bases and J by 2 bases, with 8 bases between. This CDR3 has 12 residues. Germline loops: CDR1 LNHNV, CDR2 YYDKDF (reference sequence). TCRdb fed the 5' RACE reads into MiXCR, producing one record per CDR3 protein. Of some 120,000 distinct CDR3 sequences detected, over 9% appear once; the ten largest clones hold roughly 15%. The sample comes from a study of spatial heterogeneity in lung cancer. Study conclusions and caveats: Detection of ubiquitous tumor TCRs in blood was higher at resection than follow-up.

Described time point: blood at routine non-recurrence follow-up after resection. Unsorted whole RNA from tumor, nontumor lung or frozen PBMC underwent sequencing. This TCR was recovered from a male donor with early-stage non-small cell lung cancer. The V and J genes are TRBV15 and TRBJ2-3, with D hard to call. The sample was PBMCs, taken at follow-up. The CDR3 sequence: CATRQDTDTQYF. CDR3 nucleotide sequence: TGTGCCACCCGGCAGGACACAGATACGCAGTATTTT.